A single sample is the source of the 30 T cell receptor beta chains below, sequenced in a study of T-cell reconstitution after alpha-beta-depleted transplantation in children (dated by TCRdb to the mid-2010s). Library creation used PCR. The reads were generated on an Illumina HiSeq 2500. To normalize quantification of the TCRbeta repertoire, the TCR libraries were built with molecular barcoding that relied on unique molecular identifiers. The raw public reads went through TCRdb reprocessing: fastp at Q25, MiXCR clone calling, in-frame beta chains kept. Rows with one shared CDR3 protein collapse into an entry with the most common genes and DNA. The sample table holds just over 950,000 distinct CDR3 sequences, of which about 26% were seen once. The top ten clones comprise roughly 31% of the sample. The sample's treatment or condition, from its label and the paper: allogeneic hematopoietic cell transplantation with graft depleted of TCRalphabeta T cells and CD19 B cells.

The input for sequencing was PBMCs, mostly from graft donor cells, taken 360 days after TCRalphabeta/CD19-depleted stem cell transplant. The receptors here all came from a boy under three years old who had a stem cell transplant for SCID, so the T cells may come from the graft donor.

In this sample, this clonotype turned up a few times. CDR3 sequence reads: CASSRRLAGDPGTDTQYF. CDR3 in DNA: TGTGCCAGCAGCCGGAGACTAGCGGGGGATCCCGGCACAGATACGCAGTATTTT. The chain joins TRBV4-2 to TRBJ2-3, with TRBD2 identical over 12 bases. V was pared by 4 bases and J by 1 base, with 9 bases of the junction left unmatched. The germline V gene has CDR1 LGHNA and CDR2 YNFKEQ. CDR3 length equals 18 residues.

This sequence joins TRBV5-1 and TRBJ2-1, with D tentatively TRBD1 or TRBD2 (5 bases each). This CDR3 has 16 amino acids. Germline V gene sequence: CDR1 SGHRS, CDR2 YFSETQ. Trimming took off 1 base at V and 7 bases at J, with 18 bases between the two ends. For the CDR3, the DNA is TGCGCCAGCAGCTTGAGGCCCACAGGTTCGGGAAATGAGCAGTTCTTC. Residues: CASSLRPTGSGNEQFF.

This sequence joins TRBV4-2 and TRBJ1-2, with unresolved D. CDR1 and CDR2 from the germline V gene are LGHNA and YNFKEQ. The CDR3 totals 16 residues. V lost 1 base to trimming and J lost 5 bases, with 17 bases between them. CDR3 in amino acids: CASSQGVRADFYGYTF. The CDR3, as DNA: TGTGCCAGCAGCCAAGGAGTAAGAGCGGACTTTTATGGCTACACCTTC.

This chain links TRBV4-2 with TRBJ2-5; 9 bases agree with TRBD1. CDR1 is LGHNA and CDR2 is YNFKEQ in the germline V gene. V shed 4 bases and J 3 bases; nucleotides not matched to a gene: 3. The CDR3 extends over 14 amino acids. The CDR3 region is CASSRTGEEETQYF. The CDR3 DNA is TGTGCCAGCAGCCGGACAGGGGAGGAAGAGACCCAGTACTTC.

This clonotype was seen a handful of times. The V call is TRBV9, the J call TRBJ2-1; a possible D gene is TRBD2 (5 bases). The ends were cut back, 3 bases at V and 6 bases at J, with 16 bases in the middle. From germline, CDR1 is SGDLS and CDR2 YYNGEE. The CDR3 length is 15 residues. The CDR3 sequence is CASSGGPSFGNEQFF. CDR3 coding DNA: TGTGCCAGCAGCGGCGGGCCCTCGTTCGGCAATGAGCAGTTCTTC.

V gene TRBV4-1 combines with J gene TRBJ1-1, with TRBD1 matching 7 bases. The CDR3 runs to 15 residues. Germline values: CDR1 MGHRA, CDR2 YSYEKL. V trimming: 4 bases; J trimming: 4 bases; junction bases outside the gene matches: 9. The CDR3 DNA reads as TGCGCCAGCAGCCCAGGCGACAGGGAGGGCACTGAAGCTTTCTTT. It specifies CASSPGDREGTEAFF.

CDR3: CASRTGGFEKLFF. The CDR3 bases are TGTGCCAGCAGGACAGGGGGCTTTGAAAAACTGTTTTTT. V gene TRBV28 combines with J gene TRBJ1-4, with 10 bases lining up with TRBD1. The length of the CDR3 is 13 residues. Germline lookup yields CDR1 MDHEN and CDR2 SYDVKM. With 6 bases clipped from V and 7 bases from J, the junction kept 2 bases outside the gene matches.

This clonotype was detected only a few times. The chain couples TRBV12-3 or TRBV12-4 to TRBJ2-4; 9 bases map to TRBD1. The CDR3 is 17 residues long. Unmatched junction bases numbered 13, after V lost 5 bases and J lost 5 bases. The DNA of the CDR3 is TGTGCCAGCAGTCTCGGACAGGGGCTGAACGTACAAAACATTCAGTACTTC. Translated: CASSLGQGLNVQNIQYF.

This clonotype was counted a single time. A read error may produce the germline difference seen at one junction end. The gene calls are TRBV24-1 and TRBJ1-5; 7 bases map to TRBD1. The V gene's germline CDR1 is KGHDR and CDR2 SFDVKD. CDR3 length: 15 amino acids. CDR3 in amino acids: CATSDPDRGNQPQHF. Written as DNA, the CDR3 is TGTGCCACTAGTGATCCTGACAGGGGCAATCAGCCCCAGCATTTT.

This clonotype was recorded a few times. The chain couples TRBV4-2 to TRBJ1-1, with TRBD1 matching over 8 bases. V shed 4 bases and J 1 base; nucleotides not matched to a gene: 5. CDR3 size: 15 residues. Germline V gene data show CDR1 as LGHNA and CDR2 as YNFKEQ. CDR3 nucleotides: TGTGCCAGCAGCCGGAGGGACAGGCCGAACACTGAAGCTTTCTTT. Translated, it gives CASSRRDRPNTEAFF.

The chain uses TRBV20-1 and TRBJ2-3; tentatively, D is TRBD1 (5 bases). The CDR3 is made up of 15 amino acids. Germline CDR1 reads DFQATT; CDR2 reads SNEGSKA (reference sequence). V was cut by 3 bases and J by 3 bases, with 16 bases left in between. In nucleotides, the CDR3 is TGCAGTGCTAGGGACCAGGGCGACCTTACAGATACGCAGTATTTT. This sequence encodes CSARDQGDLTDTQYF.

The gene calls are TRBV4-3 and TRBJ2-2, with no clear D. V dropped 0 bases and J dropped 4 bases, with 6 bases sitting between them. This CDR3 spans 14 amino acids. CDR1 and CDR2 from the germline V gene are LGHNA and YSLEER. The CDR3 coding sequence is TGCGCCAGCAGCCAAGAAATCGCCACCGGGGAGCTGTTTTTT. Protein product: CASSQEIATGELFF.

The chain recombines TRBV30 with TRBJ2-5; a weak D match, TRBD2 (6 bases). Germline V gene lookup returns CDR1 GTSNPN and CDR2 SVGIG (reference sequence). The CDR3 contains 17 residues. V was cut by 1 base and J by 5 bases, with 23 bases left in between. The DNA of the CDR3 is TGTGCCTGGAGTGACGCTCTCCTGGGAGGACCCGAGGAGACCCAGTACTTC. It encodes CAWSDALLGGPEETQYF.

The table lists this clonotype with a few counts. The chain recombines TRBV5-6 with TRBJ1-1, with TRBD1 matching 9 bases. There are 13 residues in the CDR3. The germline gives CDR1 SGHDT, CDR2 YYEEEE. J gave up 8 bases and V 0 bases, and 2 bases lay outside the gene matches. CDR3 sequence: CASSLGQGVEAFF. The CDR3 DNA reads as TGTGCCAGCAGCTTGGGACAGGGGGTAGAAGCTTTCTTT.

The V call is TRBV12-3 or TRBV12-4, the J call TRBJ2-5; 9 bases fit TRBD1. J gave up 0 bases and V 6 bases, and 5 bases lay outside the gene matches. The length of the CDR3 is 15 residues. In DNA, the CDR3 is TGTGCCAGCAGCCGGGACAGGGAGTACCAAGAGACCCAGTACTTC. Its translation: CASSRDREYQETQYF.

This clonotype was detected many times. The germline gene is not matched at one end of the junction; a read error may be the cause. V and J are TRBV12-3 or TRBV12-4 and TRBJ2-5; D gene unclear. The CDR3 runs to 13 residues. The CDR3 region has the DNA TGCGCCAGCAGCTTCCCCTTACAAGAGACCCAGTACTTC. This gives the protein CASSFPLQETQYF.

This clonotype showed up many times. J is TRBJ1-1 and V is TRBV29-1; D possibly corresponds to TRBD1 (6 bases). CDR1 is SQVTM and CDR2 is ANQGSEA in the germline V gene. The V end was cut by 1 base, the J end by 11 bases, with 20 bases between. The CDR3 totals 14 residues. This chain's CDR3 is CSVEAGRGPLEAFF. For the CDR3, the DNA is TGCAGCGTTGAAGCCGGGCGGGGGCCCCTGGAGGCTTTCTTT.

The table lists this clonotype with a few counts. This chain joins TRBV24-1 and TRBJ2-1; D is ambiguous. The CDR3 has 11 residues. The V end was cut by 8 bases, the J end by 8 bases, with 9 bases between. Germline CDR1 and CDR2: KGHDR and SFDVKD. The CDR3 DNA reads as TGTGCCACCAAGCTAGGCGATGAGCAGTTCTTC. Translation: CATKLGDEQFF.

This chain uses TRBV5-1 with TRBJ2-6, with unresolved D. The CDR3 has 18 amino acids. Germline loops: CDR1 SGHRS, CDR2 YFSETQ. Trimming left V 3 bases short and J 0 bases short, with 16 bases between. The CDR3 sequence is CASSSYGVVLSGANVLTF. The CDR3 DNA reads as TGCGCCAGCAGCTCCTATGGGGTAGTCCTCTCTGGGGCCAACGTCCTGACTTTC.

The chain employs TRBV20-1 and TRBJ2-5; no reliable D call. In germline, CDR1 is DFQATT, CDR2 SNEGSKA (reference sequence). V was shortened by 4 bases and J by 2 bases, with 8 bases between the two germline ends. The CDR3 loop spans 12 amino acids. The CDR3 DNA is TGCAGTGCTAACCGGCAGCAAGAGACCCAGTACTTC. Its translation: CSANRQQETQYF.

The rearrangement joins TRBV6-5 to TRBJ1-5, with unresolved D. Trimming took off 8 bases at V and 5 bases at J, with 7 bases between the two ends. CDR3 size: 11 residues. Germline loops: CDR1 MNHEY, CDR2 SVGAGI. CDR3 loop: CASGVYQPQHF. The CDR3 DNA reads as TGTGCCAGCGGGGTTTATCAGCCCCAGCATTTT.

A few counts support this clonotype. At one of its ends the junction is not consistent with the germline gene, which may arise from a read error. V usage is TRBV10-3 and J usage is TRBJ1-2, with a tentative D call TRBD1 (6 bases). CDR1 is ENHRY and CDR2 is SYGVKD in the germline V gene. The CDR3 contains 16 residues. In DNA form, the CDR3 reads TGTGCCATCAGTGAAGGGGGTATAGAGGCGAGGTCCAGGCCCCACTTC. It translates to CAISEGGIEARSRPHF.

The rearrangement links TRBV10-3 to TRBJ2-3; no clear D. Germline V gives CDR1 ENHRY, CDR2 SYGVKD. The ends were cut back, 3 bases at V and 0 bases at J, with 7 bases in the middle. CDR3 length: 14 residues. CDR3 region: CAISDGLSTDTQYF. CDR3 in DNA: TGTGCCATCAGTGATGGCCTTAGCACAGATACGCAGTATTTT.

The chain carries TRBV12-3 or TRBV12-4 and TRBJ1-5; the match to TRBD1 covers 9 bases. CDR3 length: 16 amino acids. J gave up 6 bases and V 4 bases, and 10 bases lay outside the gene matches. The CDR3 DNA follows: TGTGCCAGCAGTTCCGGGGGGACAGGGTATCGTCAGCCCCAGCATTTT. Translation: CASSSGGTGYRQPQHF.

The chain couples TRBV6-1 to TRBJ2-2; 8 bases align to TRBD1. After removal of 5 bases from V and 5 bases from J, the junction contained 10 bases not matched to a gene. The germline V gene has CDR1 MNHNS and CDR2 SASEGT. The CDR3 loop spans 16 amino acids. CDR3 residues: CASSRRTGWATGELFF. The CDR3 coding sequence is TGTGCCAGCAGTCGCAGGACAGGGTGGGCTACCGGGGAGCTGTTTTTT.

CDR3 in DNA: TGTGCCAGCTCACCAGCACAGCCTTTCACCGGGGAGCTGTTTTTT. This encodes CASSPAQPFTGELFF. The rearrangement joins TRBV18 to TRBJ2-2; D not resolved. The CDR3 extends over 15 amino acids. V was shortened by 2 bases and J by 4 bases, with 11 bases between the two germline ends. Germline loops: CDR1 KGHSH, CDR2 LQKENI.

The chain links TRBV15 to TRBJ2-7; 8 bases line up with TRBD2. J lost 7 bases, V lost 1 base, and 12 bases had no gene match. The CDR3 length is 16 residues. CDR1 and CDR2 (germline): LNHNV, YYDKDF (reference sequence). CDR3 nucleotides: TGTGCCACCAGCAGAGGGGCAGCGGGGGCCTACGGTGAGCAGTACTTC. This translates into CATSRGAAGAYGEQYF.

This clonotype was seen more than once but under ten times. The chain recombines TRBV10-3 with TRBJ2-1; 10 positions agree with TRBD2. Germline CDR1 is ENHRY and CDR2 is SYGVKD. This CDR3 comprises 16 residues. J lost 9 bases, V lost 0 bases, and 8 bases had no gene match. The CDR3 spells CAISESGAGGPREQFF. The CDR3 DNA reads TGTGCCATCAGTGAGTCCGGAGCGGGGGGGCCTCGTGAGCAGTTCTTC.

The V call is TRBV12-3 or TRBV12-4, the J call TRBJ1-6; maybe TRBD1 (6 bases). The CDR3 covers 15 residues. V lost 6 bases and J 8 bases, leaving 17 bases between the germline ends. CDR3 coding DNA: TGTGCCAGCAGCTCCACAGGGCTCGGAGATTCACCCCTCCACTTT. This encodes CASSSTGLGDSPLHF.

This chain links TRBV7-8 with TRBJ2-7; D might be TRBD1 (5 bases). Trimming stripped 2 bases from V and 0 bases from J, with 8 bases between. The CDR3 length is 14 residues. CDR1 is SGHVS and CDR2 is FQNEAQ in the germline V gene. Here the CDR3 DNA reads TGTGCCAGCAGCTTAAAGGGGCGCTCCTACGAGCAGTACTTC. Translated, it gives CASSLKGRSYEQYF.